The clone carrying this TCR beta chain turned up a few times. Antigen unknown. These data are taken from a study of T cell repertoires in aging, cancer and after chemotherapy. Overall study: Donor ages fell into six groups from 30 or younger up to 70 or older. Notes on the study in general: In healthy donors, age-related TCR diversity loss mainly reflected lost richness. Across the chemotherapy interval, each cancer cohort showed higher median generation probability, suggesting thymic rebound. The repertoire data cannot show anything about immunological memory following chemotherapy.

In germline, CDR1 is MRHNA, CDR2 SNTAGT. Trimming cost V 3 bases and J 0 bases, with 6 bases left between them. CDR3 length equals 15 residues. TRB rearrangements spanning V, D and J were amplified using mixed TRB-A/B primers. One entry per CDR3 protein results from TCRdb running MiXCR on the multiplex PCR reads. Of about 12,000 distinct CDR3 sequences listed, about 28% are singletons. Peripheral blood genomic DNA, not sorted cells or RNA, was the template. The TCR sequence derives from a human donor in good health. The donor label of this sample is uncertain. The chain carries TRBV6-4 and TRBJ1-6, with D unclear. Material: blood. The CDR3 DNA follows: TGTGCCAGCAGTGAAGAGAGCTCCTATAATTCACCCCTCCACTTT. This sequence encodes CASSEESSYNSPLHF.